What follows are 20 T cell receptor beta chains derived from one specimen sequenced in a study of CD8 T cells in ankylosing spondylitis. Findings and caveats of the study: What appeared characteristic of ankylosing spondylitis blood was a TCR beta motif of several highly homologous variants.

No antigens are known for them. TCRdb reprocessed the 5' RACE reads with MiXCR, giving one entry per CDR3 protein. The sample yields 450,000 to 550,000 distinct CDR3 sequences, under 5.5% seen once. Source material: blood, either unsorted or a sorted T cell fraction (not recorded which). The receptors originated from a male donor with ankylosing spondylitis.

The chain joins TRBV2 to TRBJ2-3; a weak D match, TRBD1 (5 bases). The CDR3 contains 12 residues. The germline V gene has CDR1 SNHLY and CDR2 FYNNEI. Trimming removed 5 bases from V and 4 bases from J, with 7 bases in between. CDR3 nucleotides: TGTGCCAGCAGTATGACAGCAGATACGCAGTATTTT. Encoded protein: CASSMTADTQYF.

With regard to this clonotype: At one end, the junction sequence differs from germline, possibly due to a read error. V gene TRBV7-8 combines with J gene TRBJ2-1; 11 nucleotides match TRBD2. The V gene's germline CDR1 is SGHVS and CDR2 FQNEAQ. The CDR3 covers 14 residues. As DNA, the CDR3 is TGTGCCAGCAGCTTAGAGAGACTAGCGGGACCGTCGCACTTC. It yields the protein CASSLERLAGPSHF.

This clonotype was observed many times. In DNA, the CDR3 is TGTGCCAGCAGCCAGCCGGGACTAGCGGGATACAATGAGCAGTTCTTC. Its protein is CASSQPGLAGYNEQFF. The genes are TRBV7-9 and TRBJ2-1, with 13 bases aligning to TRBD2. The CDR3 is 16 amino acids. From germline, CDR1 is SEHNR and CDR2 FQNEAQ (reference sequence). V was pared by 5 bases and J by 4 bases, with 5 bases of the junction left unmatched. Combining the CDR3 with reference TRBV7-9 and TRBJ2-1 gives the whole variable domain DTGVSQNPRHKITKRGQNVTFRCDPISEHNRLYWYRQTLGQGPEFLTYFQNEAQLEKSRLLSDRFSAERPKGSFSTLEIQRTEQGDSAMYLCASSQPGLAGYNEQFFGPGTRLTVL.

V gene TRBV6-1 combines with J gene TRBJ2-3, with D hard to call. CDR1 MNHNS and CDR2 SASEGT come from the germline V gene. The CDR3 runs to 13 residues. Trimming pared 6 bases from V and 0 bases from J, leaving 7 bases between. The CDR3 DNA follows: TGTGCCAGCAGGGGCGACAGCACAGATACGCAGTATTTT. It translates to CASRGDSTDTQYF.

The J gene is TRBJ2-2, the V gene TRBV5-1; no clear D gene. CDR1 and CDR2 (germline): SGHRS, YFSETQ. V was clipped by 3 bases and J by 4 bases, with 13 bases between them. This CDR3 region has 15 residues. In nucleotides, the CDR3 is TGCGCCAGCAGCTCTACCGGCCACCGCACCGGGGAGCTGTTTTTT. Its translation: CASSSTGHRTGELFF.

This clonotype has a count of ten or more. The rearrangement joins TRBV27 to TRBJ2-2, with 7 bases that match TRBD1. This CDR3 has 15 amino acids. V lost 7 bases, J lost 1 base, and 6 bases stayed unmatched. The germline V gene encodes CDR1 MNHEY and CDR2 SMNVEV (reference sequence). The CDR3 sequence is CASTPRDRNTGELFF. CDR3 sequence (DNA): TGTGCCAGCACCCCCCGGGACAGGAACACCGGGGAGCTGTTTTTT.

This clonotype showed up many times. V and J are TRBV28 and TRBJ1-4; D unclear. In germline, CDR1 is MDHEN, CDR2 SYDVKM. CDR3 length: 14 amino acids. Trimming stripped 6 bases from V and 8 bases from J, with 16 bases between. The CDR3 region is CASRSTSLWEKLFF. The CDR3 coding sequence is TGTGCCAGCAGGTCGACGTCCCTGTGGGAAAAACTGTTTTTT.

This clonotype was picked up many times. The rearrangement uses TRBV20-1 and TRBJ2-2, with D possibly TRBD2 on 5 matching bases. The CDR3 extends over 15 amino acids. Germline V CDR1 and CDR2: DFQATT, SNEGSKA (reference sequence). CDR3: CSAQAFGGNTGELFF. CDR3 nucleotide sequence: TGCAGCGCTCAGGCCTTCGGAGGGAACACCGGGGAGCTGTTTTTT.

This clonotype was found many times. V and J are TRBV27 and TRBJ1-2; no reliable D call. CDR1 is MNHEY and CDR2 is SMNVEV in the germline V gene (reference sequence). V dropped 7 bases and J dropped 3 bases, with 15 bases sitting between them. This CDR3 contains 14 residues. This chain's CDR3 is CASTPYEGDYGYTF. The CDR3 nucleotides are TGTGCCAGCACCCCCTATGAGGGTGACTATGGCTACACCTTC.

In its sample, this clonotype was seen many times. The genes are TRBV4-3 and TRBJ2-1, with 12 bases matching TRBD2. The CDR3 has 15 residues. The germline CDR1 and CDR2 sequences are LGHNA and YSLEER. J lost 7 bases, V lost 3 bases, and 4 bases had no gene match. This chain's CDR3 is CASSHPTSGSNEQFF. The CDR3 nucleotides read TGCGCCAGCAGCCACCCGACTAGCGGGAGTAATGAGCAGTTCTTC.

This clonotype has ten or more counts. DNA of the CDR3: TGCGCCAGCAGCTTATCCCCGGACAGGTATGGGAATGAGCAGTTCTTC. It encodes CASSLSPDRYGNEQFF. The V gene is TRBV5-1, the J gene TRBJ2-1, with 7 positions matching TRBD1. This CDR3 is 16 amino acids long. Losses at the gene ends were 2 bases for V and 7 bases for J; bases not matched to a gene: 12. The germline gives CDR1 SGHRS, CDR2 YFSETQ.

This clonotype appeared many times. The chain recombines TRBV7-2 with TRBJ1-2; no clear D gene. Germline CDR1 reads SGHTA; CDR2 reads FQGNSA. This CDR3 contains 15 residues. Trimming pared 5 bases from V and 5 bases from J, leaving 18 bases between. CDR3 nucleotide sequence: TGTGCCAGCAGCCCGTCCGTAATCACCGAGTATGGCTACACCTTC. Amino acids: CASSPSVITEYGYTF.

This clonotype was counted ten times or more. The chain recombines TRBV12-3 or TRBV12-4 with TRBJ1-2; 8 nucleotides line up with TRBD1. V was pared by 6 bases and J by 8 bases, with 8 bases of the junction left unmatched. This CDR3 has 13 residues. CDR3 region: CASSQGQVYGYTF. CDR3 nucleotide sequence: TGTGCCAGCAGCCAGGGACAGGTTTACGGCTACACCTTC.

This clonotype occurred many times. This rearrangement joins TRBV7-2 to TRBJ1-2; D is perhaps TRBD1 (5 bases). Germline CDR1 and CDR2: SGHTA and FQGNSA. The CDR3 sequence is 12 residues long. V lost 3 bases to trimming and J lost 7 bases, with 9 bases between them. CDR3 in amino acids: CASSFSGAGYTF. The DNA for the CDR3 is TGTGCCAGCAGCTTTTCTGGGGCTGGCTACACCTTC.

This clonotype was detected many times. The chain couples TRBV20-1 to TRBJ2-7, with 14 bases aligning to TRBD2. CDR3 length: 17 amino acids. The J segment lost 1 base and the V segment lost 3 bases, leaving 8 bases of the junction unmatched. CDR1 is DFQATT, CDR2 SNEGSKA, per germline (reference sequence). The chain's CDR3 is CSARPGLAGAMSYEQYF. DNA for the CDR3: TGCAGTGCTAGGCCGGGACTAGCGGGAGCAATGTCCTACGAGCAGTACTTC.

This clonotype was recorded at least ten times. For the CDR3, the DNA is TGTGCCAGCAGTTTACCCACTGAAGCTTTCTTT. Translated: CASSLPTEAFF. The J gene is TRBJ1-1, the V gene TRBV28; D is ambiguous. The ends were cut back, 2 bases at V and 4 bases at J, with 2 bases in the middle. Per germline, CDR1 MDHEN and CDR2 SYDVKM. This CDR3 has 11 amino acids.

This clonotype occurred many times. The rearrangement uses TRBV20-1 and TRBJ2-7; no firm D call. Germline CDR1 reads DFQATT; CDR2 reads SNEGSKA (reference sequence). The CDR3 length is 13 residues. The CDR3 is CRVSGSQGYEQYF. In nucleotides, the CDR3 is TGCAGAGTATCCGGGTCCCAAGGGTACGAGCAGTACTTC.

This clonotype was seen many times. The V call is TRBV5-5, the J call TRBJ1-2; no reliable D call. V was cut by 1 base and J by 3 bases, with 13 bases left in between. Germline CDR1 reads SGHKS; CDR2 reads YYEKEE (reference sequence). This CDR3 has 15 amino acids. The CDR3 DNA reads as TGTGCCAGCAGCTTGTCCCGGGTTGGGGACTATGGCTACACCTTC. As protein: CASSLSRVGDYGYTF.

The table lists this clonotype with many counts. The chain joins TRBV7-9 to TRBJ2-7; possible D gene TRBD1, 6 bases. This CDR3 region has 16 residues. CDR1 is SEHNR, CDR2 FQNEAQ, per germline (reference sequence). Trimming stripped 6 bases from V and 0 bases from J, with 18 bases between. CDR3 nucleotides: TGTGCCAGCAGACCTGCTTCGGGACACCGCTCCTACGAGCAGTACTTC. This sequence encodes CASRPASGHRSYEQYF.

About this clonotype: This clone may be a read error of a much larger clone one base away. In DNA, the CDR3 is TGCGCCAGCAGCCAAGATAGTGGACGGTCCTCTGGAAACACCGTATATTTT. Its translation is CASSQDSGRSSGNTVYF. The rearrangement links TRBV4-1 to TRBJ1-3; D unclear. Germline loops: CDR1 MGHRA, CDR2 YSYEKL. This CDR3 spans 17 amino acids.